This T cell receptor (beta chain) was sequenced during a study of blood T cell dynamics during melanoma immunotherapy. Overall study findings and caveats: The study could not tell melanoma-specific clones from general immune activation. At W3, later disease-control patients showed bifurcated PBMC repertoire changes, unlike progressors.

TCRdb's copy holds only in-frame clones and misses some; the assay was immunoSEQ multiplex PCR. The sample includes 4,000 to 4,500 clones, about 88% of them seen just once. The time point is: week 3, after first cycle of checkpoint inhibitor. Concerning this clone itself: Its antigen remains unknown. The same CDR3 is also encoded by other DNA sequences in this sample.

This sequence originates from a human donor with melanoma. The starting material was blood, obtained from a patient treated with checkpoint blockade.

CDR3 nucleotide sequence: TGTGCCAGCAGCGTATTGGGAGTAGCAGGGAATGAGCAGTTCTTC. Encoded protein: CASSVLGVAGNEQFF. The J gene is TRBJ2-1, the V gene TRBV9; the D gene could be TRBD1 or TRBD2 (5 bases each). The CDR3 loop spans 15 amino acids. Germline CDR1 reads SGDLS; CDR2 reads YYNGEE. V lost 1 base and J 7 bases, leaving 15 bases between the germline ends.